Presented here are 8 T cell receptor beta chains from one specimen sequenced in a study of regulatory T cells in long-lasting Graves disease. Relying on iRepertoire HTBI primers and Arm-PCR of CDR3 regions, the team built TCR beta libraries. TCRdb re-called the multiplex PCR reads through MiXCR, storing one row per CDR3 protein. The sample lists roughly 400,000 distinct CDR3 sequences, about 16% occurring once. Time point specified: newly diagnosed GD, antithyroid drugs for less than 3 months. PBMC RNA served as the TCR library source. This sample also belongs to another study, concerning T cells in Graves' hyperthyroidism and ophthalmopathy.

The input for sequencing was peripheral blood mononuclear cells (PBMCs), taken at new diagnosis, from a patient treated with antithyroid drugs. The receptors were gathered from a woman aged 18-30 years with Graves disease.

A note on this clonotype: This sequence may be a read error, since a much larger clone differs from it by one base. The gene calls are TRBV28 and TRBJ2-1; D is ambiguous. The J call may not be correct, given that the DNA end is closer to TRBJ2-7. This CDR3 is 13 amino acids long. Germline assignment: CDR1 MDHEN and CDR2 SYDVKM. In DNA, the CDR3 is TGTGCCAGCAGTTTTTACGAGAACAATGAGCAGTACTTC. It yields the protein CASSFYENNEQYF.

Many counts were recorded for this clonotype. The V call is TRBV20-1, the J call TRBJ2-7; 8 bases map to TRBD2. Trimming took 4 bases from V and 2 from J; bases not matched to a gene: 7. In germline, CDR1 is DFQATT, CDR2 SNEGSKA (reference sequence). There are 14 residues in the CDR3. The CDR3 DNA sequence: TGCAGTGCTATTAGCGGGACCTCAACCTACGAGCAGTACTTC. This gives the protein CSAISGTSTYEQYF.

About this clonotype: Being one base from a much bigger clone, this may be a read error. The rearrangement links TRBV28 to TRBJ2-1, with 7 bases fitting TRBD1. The tail of the sequence fits TRBJ2-7 better, so the J call may be wrong. This CDR3 is 14 amino acids long. Germline V gene data show CDR1 as MDHEN and CDR2 as SYDVKM. CDR3 region: CASSAGTVYNEQYF. The CDR3 DNA follows: TGTGCCAGCAGCGCCGGGACAGTTTACAATGAGCAGTACTTC.

This clonotype was seen a handful of times. The chain couples TRBV5-4 to TRBJ2-5, with 8 nucleotides matching TRBD2. Germline lookup yields CDR1 SGHNT and CDR2 YYREEE (reference sequence). V gave up 9 bases and J gave up 1 base; unmatched junction bases: 5. This CDR3 spans 13 amino acids. DNA of the CDR3: TGTGCCACCTCTAGCGGGTTCCAAGAGACCCAGTACTTC. Protein product: CATSSGFQETQYF.

There are a few counts of this clonotype. Possible read error: a much larger clone is one base away. This chain joins TRBV7-9 and TRBJ2-1; 7 bases line up with TRBD2. Trimming removed 5 bases from V and 10 bases from J; junction bases left unmatched: 11. The CDR3 has 14 residues. CDR1 and CDR2 from the germline V gene are SEHNR and FQNEAQ (reference sequence). This chain's CDR3 is CASSNSGSTYEQFF. For the CDR3, the DNA is TGTGCCAGCAGCAATAGCGGGTCTACCTACGAGCAGTTCTTC.

The chain has TRBV4-3 and TRBJ1-2, with D unresolved. This CDR3 is built from 14 residues. V shed 0 bases and J shed 9 bases, with 14 bases lying between them. The germline CDR1 and CDR2 sequences are LGHNA and YSLEER. This CDR3 is CASSQDKEVHSYTF. CDR3 DNA: TGCGCCAGCAGCCAAGATAAGGAAGTTCACAGCTACACCTTC.

This clonotype occurred many times. The rearrangement links TRBV3-1 to TRBJ1-2; 7 bases map to TRBD1. The CDR3 runs 14 residues. V gave up 4 bases and J gave up 4 bases; unmatched junction bases: 6. Germline-derived CDR1 and CDR2 are LGHDT and YNNKEL (reference sequence). The CDR3 DNA follows: TGTGCCAGCAGCCCCTCGGGACAGAGCTATGGCTACACCTTC. Translating gives CASSPSGQSYGYTF.

About this clonotype: This may be a read error, as it is one base from a much larger clone. This chain joins TRBV6-5 and TRBJ2-4; TRBD2 aligns across 14 bases. Trimming removed 4 bases from V and 13 bases from J; junction bases left unmatched: 18. Germline CDR1 is MNHEY and CDR2 is SVGAGI. This CDR3 is built from 18 residues. In DNA, the CDR3 is TGTGCCAGCAGTTTCCCGGGACTAGCGGGAGTGCGGCACAATGAGCAGTACTTC. It specifies CASSFPGLAGVRHNEQYF.